This is a list of T cell receptor beta chains from one sample in a study of vaccination and CD4 T cells after COVID-19. No cognate antigen is known for these TCRs. Each CDR3 protein gets one entry after TCRdb re-called the PCR reads with MiXCR. The sample includes around 13,000 distinct CDR3 sequences, around 55% seen only once; the top ten take 7.5% to 9.5%. The sequencing used CD4+ T cells from blood, cultured in vitro, collected before SARS-CoV-2 vaccination. Receptors were obtained from a human donor who had recovered from COVID-19. The CDR3 runs from the conserved cysteine through the conserved F or W. A D gene is named only where the DNA matches it firmly. Rows give clone size only sometimes, using once, few, many, or a class for an expanded clone.

>TRBJ1-6|.|.|TRBV6-1
CASSQNLGTPLHF
TGTGCCAGCAGCCAGAACCTCGGGACACCCCTCCACTTT
>TRBJ1-1|TRBD1|.|TRBV6-2/TRBV6-3
CASSYSPGQGRAEAFF
TGTGCCAGCAGTTACTCACCGGGACAGGGGAGAGCTGAAGCTTTCTTT
>TRBJ1-5|.|few|TRBV7-2
CASSLSSADQPQHF
TGTGCCAGCAGCTTAAGCAGCGCCGATCAGCCCCAGCATTTT
>TRBJ1-1|.|.|TRBV12-5
CASGRDTNTEAFF
TGTGCTAGTGGACGGGACACGAACACTGAAGCTTTCTTT
>TRBJ1-6|TRBD1|.|TRBV27
CASSPTGRNSPLHF
TGTGCCAGCAGTCCGACAGGGCGGAATTCACCCCTCCACTTT
>TRBJ2-7|TRBD1|.|TRBV6-5
CASSYSVGTGQNEQYF
TGTGCCAGCAGTTACTCGGTGGGGACAGGGCAAAACGAGCAGTACTTC
>TRBJ2-7|.|.|TRBV12-3/TRBV12-4
CASSPDTYEQYF
TGTGCCAGCAGTCCGGACACCTACGAGCAGTACTTC
>TRBJ1-2|.|.|TRBV2
CASTGPPGGYTF
TGTGCCAGCACCGGACCGCCTGGTGGCTACACCTTC
>TRBJ1-5|.|.|TRBV14
CASSQDLFPQPQHF
TGTGCCAGCAGCCAAGATCTATTTCCCCAGCCCCAGCATTTT
>TRBJ1-5|.|.|TRBV15
CATSRGDRLQPQHF
TGTGCCACCAGCAGAGGGGATCGACTCCAGCCCCAGCATTTT
>TRBJ2-3|TRBD2|.|TRBV6-6
CASSQGLATDTQYF
TGTGCCAGCAGCCAGGGACTAGCCACAGATACGCAGTATTTT
>TRBJ2-3|TRBD2|few|TRBV20-1
CSATRLAGELTDTQYF
TGCAGTGCCACAAGACTAGCGGGAGAATTAACAGATACGCAGTATTTT
>TRBJ1-1|.|.|TRBV20-1
CSAPRGGNTEAFF
TGCAGTGCCCCCCGGGGGGGGAACACTGAAGCTTTCTTT
>TRBJ2-1|.|.|TRBV27
CASGREGEQFF
TGTGCCAGCGGGAGAGAGGGTGAGCAGTTCTTC
>TRBJ1-2|.|few|TRBV6-5
CASSYPPGEIGYTF
TGTGCCAGCAGTTACCCACCGGGGGAGATTGGCTACACCTTC
>TRBJ1-1|.|.|TRBV30
CAWSGKGGNTEAFF
TGTGCCTGGAGTGGAAAGGGGGGAAACACTGAAGCTTTCTTT
>TRBJ2-2|.|.|TRBV6-1
CASREGAGTNTGELFF
TGTGCCAGCAGGGAGGGGGCGGGCACGAACACCGGGGAGCTGTTTTTT
>TRBJ1-1|TRBD1|.|TRBV19
CASSIDRDTEAFF
TGTGCCAGTAGTATCGACAGGGACACTGAAGCTTTCTTT
>TRBJ1-2|TRBD1|.|TRBV7-2
CASSRTQGALGYTF
TGTGCCAGCAGCCGGACCCAGGGGGCGCTTGGCTACACCTTC
>TRBJ2-7|.|few|TRBV7-2
CASSSGLGTYEQYF
TGTGCCAGCAGCTCAGGGCTAGGAACCTACGAGCAGTACTTC
>TRBJ2-5|.|.|TRBV24-1
CATSDRGYGETQYF
TGTGCCACCAGTGACCGAGGGTATGGAGAGACCCAGTACTTC
>TRBJ2-2|.|.|TRBV4-2
CASSQDEMTGELFF
TGTGCCAGCAGCCAAGATGAGATGACCGGGGAGCTGTTTTTT
>TRBJ1-5|.|large|TRBV20-1
CSARRAVDSNQPQHF
TGCAGTGCTAGAAGGGCCGTGGATAGCAATCAGCCCCAGCATTTT
>TRBJ1-2|.|.|TRBV6-5
CASSYTPSFGGNGYTF
TGTGCCAGCAGTTACACCCCCAGCTTCGGGGGGAATGGCTACACCTTC
>TRBJ2-2|TRBD1|.|TRBV6-1
CASRIVQGATGELFF
TGTGCCAGCAGAATTGTGCAGGGGGCCACCGGGGAGCTGTTTTTT
>TRBJ1-1|.|few|TRBV20-1
CSASAQIMNTEAFF
TGCAGTGCTAGCGCACAGATAATGAACACTGAAGCTTTCTTT
>TRBJ1-2|.|few|TRBV20-1
CSARDPLGGHYGYTF
TGCAGTGCTAGAGACCCCCTGGGGGGACACTATGGCTACACCTTC
>TRBJ2-1|.|.|TRBV6-2/TRBV6-3
CASSTRGYNEQFF
TGTGCCAGCAGTACCAGGGGCTACAATGAGCAGTTCTTC
>TRBJ1-5|.|.|TRBV27
CASRSGTVSNQPQHF
TGTGCCAGCAGATCCGGGACCGTGAGCAATCAGCCCCAGCATTTT
>TRBJ1-2|.|.|TRBV4-3
CASSPVVGSDLDYTF
TGCGCCAGCAGCCCCGTTGTGGGCAGCGATTTAGACTACACCTTC
>TRBJ1-3|.|.|TRBV20-1
CSATAGVRGNTIYF
TGCAGTGCGACGGCAGGGGTACGTGGAAACACCATATATTTT
>TRBJ1-2|.|.|TRBV7-2
CASSLKGSENNYGYTF
TGTGCCAGCAGCTTAAAGGGTTCCGAAAACAACTATGGCTACACCTTC
>TRBJ1-6|.|.|TRBV20-1
CSARDYTNQGPNSPLHF
TGCAGTGCTAGAGATTATACTAATCAGGGGCCTAATTCACCCCTCCACTTT
>TRBJ1-5|.|few|TRBV6-5
CASSYSRGGGQPQHF
TGTGCCAGCAGTTACTCGAGGGGAGGCGGTCAGCCCCAGCATTTT
>TRBJ2-7|.|.|TRBV19
CASSKEYEQYF
TGTGCCAGTAGTAAGGAGTACGAGCAGTACTTC
>TRBJ1-2|.|.|TRBV20-1
CSDRPGPGYGYTF
TGCAGTGATCGTCCGGGACCAGGGTATGGCTACACCTTC
>TRBJ2-5|TRBD1|.|TRBV7-2
CASSTDRGSGETQYF
TGTGCCAGCAGCACGGACAGGGGGTCAGGAGAGACCCAGTACTTC
>TRBJ1-1|.|.|TRBV6-7
CASSYRDSHTEAFF
TGTGCCAGCAGTTACAGGGATTCTCACACTGAAGCTTTCTTT
>TRBJ2-7|TRBD1|once|TRBV24-1
CATSDTGTAPYEQYF
TGTGCCACCAGCGACACCGGGACAGCTCCCTACGAGCAGTACTTC
>TRBJ1-1|.|few|TRBV19
CASTRNNRGTEAFF
TGTGCCAGTACCCGCAATAACCGGGGGACTGAAGCTTTCTTT
>TRBJ1-2|.|medium-sized|TRBV6-5
CASSFRGAHGYGF
TGTGCCAGCAGTTTCCGCGGGGCCCATGGCTACGGCTTC
>TRBJ1-2|TRBD1|few|TRBV6-1
CASSLDRNYGYTF
TGTGCCAGCAGCCTGGACAGGAACTATGGCTACACCTTC
>TRBJ1-3|TRBD1|.|TRBV7-2
CASSPDRVARDTIYF
TGTGCCAGCAGCCCGGACAGGGTCGCCAGGGACACCATATATTTT
>TRBJ1-2|TRBD1|.|TRBV6-1
CASGRTFGQGSHYGYTF
TGTGCCAGCGGTAGGACCTTTGGACAGGGATCGCACTATGGCTACACCTTC
>TRBJ2-2|TRBD2|.|TRBV7-3
CASSLGLAGAAGELFF
TGTGCCAGCAGCCTGGGACTAGCGGGAGCGGCCGGGGAGCTGTTTTTT
>TRBJ1-1|.|.|TRBV19
CASSIGLTQLRAFF
TGTGCCAGTAGTATAGGTCTGACCCAATTACGGGCTTTCTTT
>TRBJ1-2|.|.|TRBV20-1
CSAPGRGGRYGYTF
TGCAGTGCCCCGGGGCGCGGAGGGAGATATGGCTACACCTTC
>TRBJ2-3|.|.|TRBV20-1
CSALTDRSTDTQYF
TGCAGTGCCCTAACAGACAGGAGCACAGATACGCAGTATTTT
>TRBJ1-5|TRBD1|.|TRBV6-1
CASTRGQNQPQHF
TGTGCCAGCACCCGGGGACAGAATCAGCCCCAGCATTTT
>TRBJ2-3|TRBD1|.|TRBV20-1
CSARGTDPSTDTQYF
TGCAGTGCTAGGGGGACAGACCCTAGCACAGATACGCAGTATTTT
>TRBJ1-1|TRBD1|few|TRBV7-9
CASSSRDRGRFTEAFF
TGTGCCAGCAGCTCCCGGGACAGGGGGCGTTTTACTGAAGCTTTCTTT
>TRBJ1-2|TRBD1|few|TRBV2
CASRGDSLFYGYTF
TGTGCCAGCAGGGGGGACAGCCTTTTCTATGGCTACACCTTC
>TRBJ2-5|TRBD2|.|TRBV20-1
CTGTSGSQETQYF
TGCACAGGGACTAGCGGGAGTCAAGAGACCCAGTACTTC
>TRBJ1-4|.|.|TRBV15
CATSRDRNEKLFF
TGTGCCACCAGCAGAGATCGGAATGAAAAACTGTTTTTT
>TRBJ1-1|.|.|TRBV7-2
CASRPYRDQAFF
TGTGCCAGCAGACCCTACAGGGACCAAGCTTTCTTT